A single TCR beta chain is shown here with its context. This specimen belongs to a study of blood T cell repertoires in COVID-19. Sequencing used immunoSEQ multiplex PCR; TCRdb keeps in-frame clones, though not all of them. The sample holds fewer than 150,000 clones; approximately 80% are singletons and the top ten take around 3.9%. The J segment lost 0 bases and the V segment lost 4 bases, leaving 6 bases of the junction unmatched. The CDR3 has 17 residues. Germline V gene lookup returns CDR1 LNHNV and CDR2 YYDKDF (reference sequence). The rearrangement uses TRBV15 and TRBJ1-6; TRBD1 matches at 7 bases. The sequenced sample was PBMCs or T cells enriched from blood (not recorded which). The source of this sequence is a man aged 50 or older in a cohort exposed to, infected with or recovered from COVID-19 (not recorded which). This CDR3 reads CATSTPDRVSYNSPLHF. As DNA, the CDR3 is TGTGCCACCAGCACCCCAGACAGGGTCTCCTATAATTCACCCCTCCACTTT. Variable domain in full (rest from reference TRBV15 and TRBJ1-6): DAMVIQNPRYQVTQFGKPVTLSCSQTLNHNVMYWYQQKSSQAPKLLFHYYDKDFNNEADTPDNFQSRRPNTSFCFLDIRSPGLGDTAMYLCATSTPDRVSYNSPLHFGNGTRLTVT.